One and the same sample provided the 19 T cell receptor beta chains below, sequenced in a study of blood T cell repertoires in COVID-19. This table comes from immunoSEQ multiplex PCR, and its TCRdb copy is limited to in-frame clones, with some not included. Altogether 400,000 to 550,000 clones are present, 87% being singletons, with the ten largest covering approximately 2%. Sequencing was performed on PBMCs or T cells enriched from blood (not recorded which). These receptors all stem from a woman between 18 and 30 years old with acute COVID-19.

The chain is built from TRBV14 and TRBJ2-5; D unresolved. The CDR3 sequence is 13 residues long. CDR1 is SGHDN, CDR2 FVKESK, per germline. Trimming removed 3 bases at V and 6 bases at J, with 11 bases between. The CDR3 DNA follows: TGTGCCAGCAGCCAGGTCGCGATGAAGACCCAGTACTTC. Its translation: CASSQVAMKTQYF.

This clone is labeled medium-sized. In DNA form, the CDR3 reads TGCGCCAGCAGCCAATACCCGACAGGCTTTAATTCACCCCTCCACTTT. This codes for CASSQYPTGFNSPLHF. The J gene is TRBJ1-6, the V gene TRBV4-1; tentative D call: TRBD1 (6 bases). CDR3 size: 16 residues. The germline V gene encodes CDR1 MGHRA and CDR2 YSYEKL. Trimming left V 2 bases short and J 6 bases short, with 14 bases between.

The chain recombines TRBV6-5 with TRBJ1-5; 8 positions agree with TRBD1. V lost 6 bases, J lost 4 bases, and 5 bases stayed unmatched. CDR1 and CDR2 from the germline V gene are MNHEY and SVGAGI. The CDR3 totals 14 residues. The CDR3 DNA reads as TGTGCCAGCAGGGGACAGGCGGGAAATCAGCCCCAGCATTTT. It is translated as CASRGQAGNQPQHF.

The V call is TRBV7-6, the J call TRBJ2-1; the match to TRBD2 covers 10 bases. The V and J ends lost 4 bases and 3 bases, in that order; junction bases with no gene match: 3. Germline loops: CDR1 SGHVS, CDR2 FNYEAQ. The CDR3 totals 15 residues. The CDR3 DNA reads TGTGCCAGCAGCTCTAGCGGGGGTAACTACAATGAGCAGTTCTTC. Protein: CASSSSGGNYNEQFF.

In its sample, this clone was seen a few times. This chain connects TRBV27 to TRBJ1-4; weak D call: TRBD1 (6 bases). Germline assignment: CDR1 MNHEY and CDR2 SMNVEV (reference sequence). V dropped 2 bases and J dropped 6 bases, with 13 bases sitting between them. The CDR3 covers 15 residues. CDR3 nucleotides: TGTGCCAGCAGTTTAAAGGGGGTAGACTATGAAAAACTGTTTTTT. Residues: CASSLKGVDYEKLFF.

The V gene is TRBV29-1, the J gene TRBJ2-7, with D unresolved. The CDR3 is 14 residues long. Germline V lookup: CDR1 SQVTM, CDR2 ANQGSEA. The V end lost 8 bases, the J end lost 1 base, and 18 bases lay between the germline ends. CDR3 in DNA: TGCAGCTATTCGTGGCTCCCCAATTCCTACGAGCAGTACTTC. Protein product: CSYSWLPNSYEQYF.

The chain couples TRBV5-1 to TRBJ1-2; D may be TRBD1 (6 bases). CDR1 is SGHRS, CDR2 YFSETQ, per germline. Trimming pared 2 bases from V and 7 bases from J, leaving 18 bases between. The CDR3 consists of 15 residues. CDR3 in amino acids: CASSFSDSLPRGYTF. Here the CDR3 DNA reads TGCGCCAGCAGCTTTTCGGACAGTCTACCCCGTGGCTACACCTTC.

The chain links TRBV5-6 to TRBJ1-2; weak D call: TRBD1 (5 bases). CDR1 is SGHDT and CDR2 is YYEEEE in the germline V gene. The CDR3 totals 15 residues. V lost 4 bases and J 7 bases, leaving 20 bases between the germline ends. The CDR3 sequence: CASSHPTDPLSGYTF. CDR3 bases: TGTGCCAGCAGCCACCCGACAGATCCACTATCTGGCTACACCTTC.

Remarks on this clone: Other nucleotide sequences from this sample produce the same CDR3. CDR3 loop: CASSLASYEQYF. In nucleotides, the CDR3 is TGTGCCAGCAGTTTAGCGTCCTACGAGCAGTACTTC. The chain links TRBV28 to TRBJ2-7; D is ambiguous. The V and J ends lost 2 bases and 1 base respectively, with 3 bases between them. This CDR3 is built from 12 residues. Germline values: CDR1 MDHEN, CDR2 SYDVKM.

This clone was picked up a small number of times. V is TRBV3-1 (or the pseudogene TRBV3-2) and J is TRBJ1-2, with unresolved D. Germline V lookup: CDR1 LGHDT, CDR2 YNNKEL (reference sequence). This CDR3 is built from 14 residues. V was trimmed by 0 bases and J by 5 bases, leaving 10 bases between them. The CDR3 spells CASSQEGRTYGYTF. The CDR3 DNA is TGTGCCAGCAGCCAAGAAGGACGGACTTATGGCTACACCTTC.

The V and J genes are TRBV7-2 and TRBJ2-1; D might be TRBD2 (6 bases). The CDR3 length is 16 residues. Germline CDR1 is SGHTA and CDR2 is FQGNSA. Trimming left V 2 bases short and J 6 bases short, with 17 bases between. CDR3 DNA: TGTGCCAGCAGCTTAAAGGTTGGTCGGGAGAGCAATGAGCAGTTCTTC. The encoded protein is CASSLKVGRESNEQFF.

V gene TRBV7-8 combines with J gene TRBJ1-3; the D is unclear. V was trimmed by 1 base and J by 11 bases, leaving 9 bases between them. The germline V gene encodes CDR1 SGHVS and CDR2 FQNEAQ. The CDR3 runs 12 residues. The CDR3 coding sequence is TGTGCCAGCAGCTTAGTGGCGGGTCCCATATATTTT. It specifies CASSLVAGPIYF.

This clone was detected only a few times. The chain carries TRBV7-2 and TRBJ1-2, with D possibly TRBD1 on 6 matching bases. Germline V gene data show CDR1 as SGHTA and CDR2 as FQGNSA. V dropped 5 bases and J dropped 4 bases, with 14 bases sitting between them. There are 14 residues in the CDR3. The CDR3 nucleotides read TGTGCCAGCAGCGGCCGAGGGGGAGCCTATGGCTACACCTTC. This codes for CASSGRGGAYGYTF.

J is TRBJ1-2 and V is TRBV4-1; possible D gene TRBD1, 6 bases. V lost 0 bases, J lost 3 bases, and 8 bases lay in between. Germline assignment: CDR1 MGHRA and CDR2 YSYEKL. The CDR3 has 14 amino acids. In DNA, the CDR3 is TGCGCCAGCAGCCAAGAACAGGGTTACTATGGCTACACCTTC. It translates to CASSQEQGYYGYTF.

The gene calls are TRBV2 and TRBJ2-7; possibly TRBD1 for D (5 bases). CDR3 length: 13 residues. Germline CDR1 and CDR2: SNHLY and FYNNEI. Trimming pared 4 bases from V and 0 bases from J, leaving 7 bases between. The CDR3 DNA reads as TGTGCCAGCAGTGTAGGGGCCTCCTACGAGCAGTACTTC. Translating it yields CASSVGASYEQYF.

This chain links TRBV2 with TRBJ1-1; D remains ambiguous. The CDR3 extends over 12 amino acids. Deletions cut 6 bases from V and 11 bases from J, with 16 bases between. Germline values: CDR1 SNHLY, CDR2 FYNNEI. The CDR3: CASRADTFSAFF. CDR3 sequence (DNA): TGTGCCAGCAGGGCAGACACCTTCTCGGCTTTCTTT.

J is TRBJ1-3 and V is TRBV11-2; a weak D match, TRBD1 (5 bases). Per germline, CDR1 SGHAT and CDR2 FQNNGV. The CDR3 contains 17 residues. The V and J ends lost 1 base and 2 bases respectively, with 15 bases between them. The CDR3 is CASSLVSRVAPGNTIYF. The CDR3 DNA reads as TGTGCCAGCAGCTTAGTTTCCAGGGTAGCCCCTGGAAACACCATATATTTT.

Only a few counts were recorded for this clone. V gene TRBV7-2 combines with J gene TRBJ2-5, with 11 nucleotides matching TRBD2. Germline trimming cut 5 bases from V and 5 bases from J; bases unmatched to any gene: 7. The CDR3 is 15 amino acids. Germline V gene sequence: CDR1 SGHTA, CDR2 FQGNSA. CDR3 sequence (DNA): TGTGCCAGCAGCGTCACTAGCGGGAGATCGGAGACCCAGTACTTC. Amino acid sequence: CASSVTSGRSETQYF.

This chain links TRBV28 with TRBJ2-7; possibly TRBD1 for D (5 bases). Trimming took 8 bases from V and 0 from J, leaving 14 bases between them. The CDR3 extends over 14 amino acids. Per the germline V gene, CDR1 is MDHEN and CDR2 is SYDVKM. CDR3 sequence (DNA): TGTGCCAGCCGCGGCCAGGGCCTCTCCTACGAGCAGTACTTC. Translation: CASRGQGLSYEQYF.